Sequencing of this T cell receptor beta chain was carried out in a study of blood T cell repertoires in COVID-19. Study as a whole: Material from acute and convalescent COVID-19 was sourced from the United States, Italy and Spain. In each case, the material was cDNA or gDNA derived from T cells, B-cell-depleted T cells, or PBMCs.

The authors' processing: Amplification of reference gene primers provided the estimated nucleated cell counts. Clones were read by immunoSEQ multiplex PCR, and TCRdb kept only the in-frame ones, dropping some. The V and J calls and clone size are taken from that table; D and trimming were inferred from the DNA. Of some 50,000 clones in the sample, 84% were seen once. The germline V and J ends were trimmed by 6 bases and 5 bases, with 12 bases remaining between them. From germline, CDR1 is MNHEY and CDR2 SVGAGI. CDR3 length: 13 residues. The rearrangement joins TRBV6-5 to TRBJ2-3; no reliable D call. This TCR was sampled from a man aged 50 or older with acute or convalescent COVID-19. Sequenced material: peripheral blood. This CDR3 reads CASRASGEDTQYF. The CDR3 DNA reads as TGTGCCAGCAGGGCCTCGGGTGAAGATACGCAGTATTTT.